This T cell receptor beta chain was sequenced during a study of radiotherapy plus CTLA-4 blockade in lung cancer. Study details: Objective response rate was 18%; disease control rate, approximately 30%. Findings of the study overall: Tumor-derived TCR clones expanded in blood after radiotherapy plus ipilimumab. Response was reportedly best predicted by early blood T cell clone dynamics, with interferon-beta.

The table came from immunoSEQ multiplex PCR; TCRdb's copy has only in-frame clones and leaves some out. The top ten hold about 6.7% of the sample, which has 70,000 to 90,000 clones, approximately 80% seen once. The length of the CDR3 is 13 residues. V was clipped by 2 bases and J by 8 bases; unmatched bases: 1. Germline assignment: CDR1 SGHVS and CDR2 FNYEAQ. Enrolled patients, whose metastatic non-small-cell lung cancer was chemo-refractory, received focal radiation plus CTLA-4 blockade with ipilimumab. On this clone itself: Its antigen is not identified.

This sequence joins TRBV7-6 and TRBJ2-4, with TRBD1 identical over 9 bases. The specimen was peripheral blood, collected from a patient treated with radiotherapy plus ipilimumab. The sequence came from a human donor with non-small cell lung cancer who had a complete response to radiotherapy plus ipilimumab. The CDR3, as DNA: TGTGCCAGCAGCTTACGACAGGGGGACATTCAGTACTTC. Translating gives CASSLRQGDIQYF.